Listed here are 16 T cell receptor beta chains from one sample, sequenced in a study of T-cell memory formation after mild COVID-19. One entry per CDR3 protein results from TCRdb running MiXCR on the 5' RACE reads. This table holds 200,000 to 300,000 distinct CDR3 sequences, approximately 15% found once. Sequenced material: PBMCs or a T cell subset sorted from them (not recorded which). Receptors were obtained from an adult woman who had mild COVID-19 (a few samples of this study predate the infection). Cell type and time point are not known.

The chain links TRBV4-2 to TRBJ2-1, with 7 bases identical to TRBD2. The CDR3 is made up of 16 amino acids. Per germline, CDR1 LGHNA and CDR2 YNFKEQ. V shed 0 bases, J shed 6 bases, and the junction held 8 bases outside the gene matches. CDR3 DNA: TGTGCCAGCAGCCAAGACTCGGGGGGTATGAGCAATGAGCAGTTCTTC. Amino acids: CASSQDSGGMSNEQFF.

The rearrangement links TRBV7-2 to TRBJ1-2, with TRBD1 matching 7 bases. CDR3 length equals 15 residues. After removal of 1 base from V and 4 bases from J, the junction contained 6 bases not matched to a gene. From germline, CDR1 is SGHTA and CDR2 FQGNSA. CDR3 region: CASSLEAGGGYGYTF. CDR3 in DNA: TGTGCCAGCAGCTTAGAAGCAGGGGGGGGCTATGGCTACACCTTC.

This clonotype has only a few counts. The V call is TRBV7-2, the J call TRBJ2-6, with a tentative D call TRBD2 (6 bases). V lost 5 bases, J lost 4 bases, and 15 bases lay in between. The V gene's germline CDR1 is SGHTA and CDR2 FQGNSA. This CDR3 contains 16 residues. The CDR3 nucleotides are TGTGCCAGCAGCATCTGGGCGGGGTCAGGGGCCAACGTCCTGACTTTC. Translating gives CASSIWAGSGANVLTF. Based on the CDR3 plus reference TRBV7-2 and TRBJ2-6, the full variable domain is GAGVSQSPSNKVTEKGKDVELRCDPISGHTALYWYRQSLGQGLEFLIYFQGNSAPDKSGLPSDRFSAERTGGSVSTLTIQRTQQEDSAVYLCASSIWAGSGANVLTFGAGSRLTVL.

The V gene is TRBV20-1, the J gene TRBJ2-7; TRBD1 or TRBD2 may be the D gene (5 bases each). Trimming took off 0 bases at V and 0 bases at J, with 15 bases between the two ends. Germline V lookup: CDR1 DFQATT, CDR2 SNEGSKA (reference sequence). The CDR3 has 16 residues. The CDR3, as DNA: TGCAGTGCTAGAGATTTGGGGGATGTGAGCTCCTACGAGCAGTACTTC. Its protein product is CSARDLGDVSSYEQYF.

The V and J genes are TRBV4-1 and TRBJ1-6; TRBD1 aligns across 7 bases. V was pared by 3 bases and J by 0 bases, with 8 bases of the junction left unmatched. CDR1 is MGHRA and CDR2 is YSYEKL in the germline V gene. CDR3 length equals 18 residues. The CDR3 here is CASSQDYRGFSYNSPLHF. In DNA, the CDR3 is TGCGCCAGCAGCCAGGACTACAGGGGTTTCTCCTATAATTCACCCCTCCACTTT.

The chain couples TRBV10-3 to TRBJ2-7; TRBD1 aligns across 8 bases. V lost 6 bases, J lost 2 bases, and 3 bases stayed unmatched. Germline assignment: CDR1 ENHRY and CDR2 SYGVKD. The CDR3 is made up of 13 amino acids. CDR3 DNA: TGTGCCATCAGCTCGACAGGGGCCTACGAGCAGTACTTC. Translation gives CAISSTGAYEQYF.

At least ten counts were recorded for this clonotype. The V and J genes are TRBV6-2 or TRBV6-3 and TRBJ2-1; 10 bases are shared with TRBD2. CDR1 and CDR2 (germline): MNHEY, SVGEGT. V gave up 6 bases and J gave up 3 bases; unmatched junction bases: 8. CDR3 length: 16 residues. The CDR3 sequence: CASRTVGLANYNEQFF. DNA for the CDR3: TGTGCCAGCAGAACGGTGGGACTAGCGAACTACAATGAGCAGTTCTTC.

The gene calls are TRBV19 and TRBJ2-3; TRBD1 matches 9 bases. Germline V gives CDR1 LNHDA, CDR2 SQIVND (reference sequence). The CDR3 is made up of 16 amino acids. The junction had 4 bases not matched to a gene; V was cut back by 1 base and J by 2 bases. The CDR3 spells CASSIVGQGITDTQYF. Written as DNA, the CDR3 is TGTGCCAGTAGTATAGTTGGACAGGGGATCACAGATACGCAGTATTTT.

This chain joins TRBV9 and TRBJ2-7, with TRBD1 as a possible D gene (6 bases). CDR1 SGDLS and CDR2 YYNGEE come from the germline V gene. V was shortened by 0 bases and J by 2 bases, with 15 bases between the two germline ends. CDR3 length equals 16 residues. The CDR3 loop reads CASSVVGGSVPYEQYF. CDR3 in DNA: TGTGCCAGCAGCGTAGTAGGGGGTTCTGTACCCTACGAGCAGTACTTC.

This clonotype was seen only a few times. The chain combines TRBV24-1 with TRBJ2-3; 10 nucleotides agree with TRBD2. Germline V gives CDR1 KGHDR, CDR2 SFDVKD. The ends lost 0 bases at V and 3 bases at J; junction bases unmatched: 2. The CDR3 consists of 16 residues. The CDR3, as DNA: TGTGCCACCAGTGATTTGGAACTAGCGGGGACAGATACGCAGTATTTT. This sequence encodes CATSDLELAGTDTQYF.

V usage is TRBV2 and J usage is TRBJ2-7; D uncertain. Trimming took 6 bases from V and 7 from J, leaving 22 bases between them. The CDR3 totals 15 residues. Germline V CDR1 and CDR2: SNHLY, FYNNEI. This chain's CDR3 is CASRPTVVLVGEQYF. The CDR3 nucleotides read TGTGCCAGCAGACCCACAGTAGTTCTTGTCGGGGAGCAGTACTTC.

The rearrangement uses TRBV11-1 and TRBJ2-5; perhaps TRBD2 as D (5 bases). The germline CDR1 and CDR2 sequences are SGHAT and FQDESV (reference sequence). The CDR3 loop spans 14 amino acids. V was clipped by 1 base and J by 2 bases, with 8 bases between them. The CDR3 spells CASSLVAQQETQYF. The CDR3 nucleotides read TGTGCCAGCAGCTTAGTAGCGCAACAAGAGACCCAGTACTTC.

The chain employs TRBV19 and TRBJ2-1; 9 nucleotides match TRBD2. The CDR3 sequence is 15 residues long. With 5 bases clipped from V and 8 bases from J, the junction kept 10 bases outside the gene matches. CDR1 is LNHDA, CDR2 SQIVND, per germline (reference sequence). The CDR3: CASSLRTSEWYEQFF. Written as DNA, the CDR3 is TGTGCCAGTAGTCTCCGGACTAGCGAGTGGTATGAGCAGTTCTTC. Combining the CDR3 with reference TRBV19 and TRBJ2-1 gives the whole variable domain DGGITQSPKYLFRKEGQNVTLSCEQNLNHDAMYWYRQDPGQGLRLIYYSQIVNDFQKGDIAEGYSVSREKKESFPLTVTSAQKNPTAFYLCASSLRTSEWYEQFFGPGTRLTVL.

This clonotype was detected ten times or more. The chain joins TRBV29-1 to TRBJ1-4; 9 bases align to TRBD1. V dropped 6 bases and J dropped 7; count of bases not matched to a gene: 0. Per the germline V gene, CDR1 is SQVTM and CDR2 is ANQGSEA. The CDR3 contains 11 residues. CDR3 sequence: CSVGQGEKLFF. As DNA, the CDR3 is TGCAGCGTGGGACAGGGTGAAAAACTGTTTTTT.

The J gene is TRBJ2-7, the V gene TRBV18; D not resolved. Trimming took off 6 bases at V and 7 bases at J, with 13 bases between the two ends. Germline V gene data show CDR1 as KGHSH and CDR2 as LQKENI. This CDR3 has 12 residues. The CDR3 region has the DNA TGTGCCAGCTCCCTCAACGGCTTGGAGCAGTACTTC. Translation gives CASSLNGLEQYF.

This clonotype was picked up a small number of times. V and J are TRBV12-3 or TRBV12-4 and TRBJ1-2, with 8 bases fitting TRBD1. V gave up 6 bases and J gave up 4 bases; unmatched junction bases: 4. This CDR3 has 13 amino acids. CDR3 sequence: CASSTDRGYGYTF. The CDR3 region has the DNA TGTGCCAGCAGCACAGACAGGGGCTATGGCTACACCTTC.